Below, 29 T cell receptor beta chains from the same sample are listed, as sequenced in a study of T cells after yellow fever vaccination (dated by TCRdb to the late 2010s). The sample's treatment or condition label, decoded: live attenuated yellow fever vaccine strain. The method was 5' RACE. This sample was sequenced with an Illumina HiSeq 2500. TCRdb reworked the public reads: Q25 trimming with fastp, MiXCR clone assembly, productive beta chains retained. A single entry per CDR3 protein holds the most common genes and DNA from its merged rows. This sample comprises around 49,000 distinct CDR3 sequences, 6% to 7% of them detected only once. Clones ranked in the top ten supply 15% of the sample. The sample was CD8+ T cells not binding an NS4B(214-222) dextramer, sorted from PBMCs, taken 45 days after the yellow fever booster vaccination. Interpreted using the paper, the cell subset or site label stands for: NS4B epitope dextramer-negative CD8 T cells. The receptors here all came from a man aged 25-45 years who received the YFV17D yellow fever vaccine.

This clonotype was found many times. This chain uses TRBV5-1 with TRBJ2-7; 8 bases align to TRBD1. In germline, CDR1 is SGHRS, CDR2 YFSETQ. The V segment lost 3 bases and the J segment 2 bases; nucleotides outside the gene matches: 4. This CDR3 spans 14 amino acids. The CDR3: CASSSDRGTYEQYF. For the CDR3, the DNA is TGCGCCAGCAGCTCAGACAGGGGAACCTACGAGCAGTACTTC.

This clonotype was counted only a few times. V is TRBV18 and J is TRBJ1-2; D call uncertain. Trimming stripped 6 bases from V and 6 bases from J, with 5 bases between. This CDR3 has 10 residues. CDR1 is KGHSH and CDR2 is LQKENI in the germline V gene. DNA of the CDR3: TGTGCCAGCTCGGAGGATGGCTACACCTTC. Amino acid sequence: CASSEDGYTF.

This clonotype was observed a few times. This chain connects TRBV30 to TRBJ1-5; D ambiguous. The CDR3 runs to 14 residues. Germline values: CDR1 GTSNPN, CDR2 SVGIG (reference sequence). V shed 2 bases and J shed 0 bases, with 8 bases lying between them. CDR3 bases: TGTGCCTGGAGTAACAGCCTTAGCAATCAGCCCCAGCATTTT. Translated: CAWSNSLSNQPQHF.

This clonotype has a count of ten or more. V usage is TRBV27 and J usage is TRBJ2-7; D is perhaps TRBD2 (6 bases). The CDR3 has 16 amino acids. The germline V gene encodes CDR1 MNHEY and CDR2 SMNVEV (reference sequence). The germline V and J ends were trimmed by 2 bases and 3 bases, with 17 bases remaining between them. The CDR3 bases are TGTGCCAGCAGTTTAGGGGCGGAGGGTATCCACTACGAGCAGTACTTC. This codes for CASSLGAEGIHYEQYF.

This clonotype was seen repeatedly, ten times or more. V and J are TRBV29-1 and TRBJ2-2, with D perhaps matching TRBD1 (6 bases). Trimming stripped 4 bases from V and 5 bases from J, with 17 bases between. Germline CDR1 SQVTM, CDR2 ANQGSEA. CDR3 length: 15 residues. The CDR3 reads CSVAPGHGETGELFF. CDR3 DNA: TGCAGCGTTGCCCCGGGACATGGGGAAACCGGGGAGCTGTTTTTT.

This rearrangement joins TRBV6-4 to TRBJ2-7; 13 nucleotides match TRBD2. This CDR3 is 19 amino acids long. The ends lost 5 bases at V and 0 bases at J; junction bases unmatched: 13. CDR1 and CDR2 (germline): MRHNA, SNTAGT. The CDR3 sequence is CASSNLGLAGEGSSYEQYF. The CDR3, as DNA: TGTGCCAGCAGTAACCTTGGACTAGCGGGAGAGGGGAGCTCCTACGAGCAGTACTTC.

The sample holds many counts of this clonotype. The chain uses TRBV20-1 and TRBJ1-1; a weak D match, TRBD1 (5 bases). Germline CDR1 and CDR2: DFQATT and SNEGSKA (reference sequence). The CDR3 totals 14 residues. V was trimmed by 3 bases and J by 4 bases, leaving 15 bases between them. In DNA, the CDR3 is TGCAGTGCTAGTGCGGACGGTCAGGGCACTGAAGCTTTCTTT. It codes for CSASADGQGTEAFF.

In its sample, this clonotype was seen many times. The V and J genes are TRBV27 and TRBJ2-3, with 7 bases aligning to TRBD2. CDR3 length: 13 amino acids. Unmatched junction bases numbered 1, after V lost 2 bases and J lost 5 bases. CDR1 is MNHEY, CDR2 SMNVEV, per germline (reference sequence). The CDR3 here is CASSLIAGDTQYF. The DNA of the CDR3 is TGTGCCAGCAGTTTAATAGCGGGAGATACGCAGTATTTT.

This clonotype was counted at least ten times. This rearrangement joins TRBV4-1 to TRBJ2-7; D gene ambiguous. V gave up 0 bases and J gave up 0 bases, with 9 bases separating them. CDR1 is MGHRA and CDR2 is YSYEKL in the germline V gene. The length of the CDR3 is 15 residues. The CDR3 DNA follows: TGCGCCAGCAGCCAAGAACTACTAAGCTCCTACGAGCAGTACTTC. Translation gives CASSQELLSSYEQYF.

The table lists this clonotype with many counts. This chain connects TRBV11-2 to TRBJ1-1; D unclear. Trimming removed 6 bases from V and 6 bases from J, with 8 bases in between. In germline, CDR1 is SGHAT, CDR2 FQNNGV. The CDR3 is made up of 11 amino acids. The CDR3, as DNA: TGTGCCAGCAGTACAGAATCTGAAGCTTTCTTT. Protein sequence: CASSTESEAFF.

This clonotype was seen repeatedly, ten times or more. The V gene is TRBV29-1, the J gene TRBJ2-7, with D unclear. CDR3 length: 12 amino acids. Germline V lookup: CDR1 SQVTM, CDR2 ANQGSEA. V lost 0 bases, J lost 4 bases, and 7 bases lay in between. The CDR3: CSVEEADYEQYF. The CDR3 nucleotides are TGCAGCGTTGAAGAGGCAGATTACGAGCAGTACTTC.

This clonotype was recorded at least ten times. The DNA of the CDR3 is TGTGCCAGTAGTATAAGTGGGAGCCCGGGCGAGCAGTACTTC. Its translation is CASSISGSPGEQYF. The gene calls are TRBV19 and TRBJ2-7; D perhaps matches TRBD2 (5 bases). Trimming removed 2 bases at V and 6 bases at J, with 14 bases between. The germline gives CDR1 LNHDA, CDR2 SQIVND (reference sequence). The CDR3 runs to 14 residues.

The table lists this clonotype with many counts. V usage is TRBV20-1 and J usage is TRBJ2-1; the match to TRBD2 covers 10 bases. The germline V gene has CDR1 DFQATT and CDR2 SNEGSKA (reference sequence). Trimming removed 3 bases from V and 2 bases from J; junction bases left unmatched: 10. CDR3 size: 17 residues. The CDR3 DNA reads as TGCAGTGCTAGGACGGTTCGGAGCGGGGGGGCCTACAATGAGCAGTTCTTC. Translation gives CSARTVRSGGAYNEQFF.

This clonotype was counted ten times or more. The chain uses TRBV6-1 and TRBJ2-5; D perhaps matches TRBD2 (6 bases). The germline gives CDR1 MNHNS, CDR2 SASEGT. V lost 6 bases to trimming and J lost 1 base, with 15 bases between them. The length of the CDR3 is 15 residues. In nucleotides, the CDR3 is TGTGCCAGCAGGGGAGGCGGACTACTCCAAGAGACCCAGTACTTC. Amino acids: CASRGGGLLQETQYF.

The CDR3 reads CASSTPRIRGQDYEQYF. The CDR3 DNA sequence: TGTGCCAGCAGTACCCCCCGAATCAGGGGGCAAGACTACGAGCAGTACTTC. The chain recombines TRBV28 with TRBJ2-7; TRBD1 matches at 8 bases. The ends lost 5 bases at V and 3 bases at J; junction bases unmatched: 15. Germline CDR1 is MDHEN and CDR2 is SYDVKM. There are 17 residues in the CDR3.

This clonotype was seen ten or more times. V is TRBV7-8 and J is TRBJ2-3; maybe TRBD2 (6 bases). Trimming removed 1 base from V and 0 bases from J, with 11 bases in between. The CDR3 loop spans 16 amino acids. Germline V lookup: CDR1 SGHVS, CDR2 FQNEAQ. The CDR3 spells CASSLGGRPSTDTQYF. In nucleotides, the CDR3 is TGTGCCAGCAGCTTAGGAGGGAGGCCCAGCACAGATACGCAGTATTTT.

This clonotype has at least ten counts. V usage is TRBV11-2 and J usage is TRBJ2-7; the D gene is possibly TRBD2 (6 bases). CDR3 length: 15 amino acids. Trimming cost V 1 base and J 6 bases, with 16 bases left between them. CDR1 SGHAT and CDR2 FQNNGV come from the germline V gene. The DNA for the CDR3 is TGTGCCAGCAGCTTAGGGGCTAGAGGAGGGAGCGAGCAGTACTTC. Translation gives CASSLGARGGSEQYF.

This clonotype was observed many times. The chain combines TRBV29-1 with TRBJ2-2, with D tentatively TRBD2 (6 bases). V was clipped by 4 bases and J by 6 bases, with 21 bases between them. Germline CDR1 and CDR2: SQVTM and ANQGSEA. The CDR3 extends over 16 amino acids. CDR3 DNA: TGCAGCGTTGGACACGCCACGGAGGGGTGGCCCGGGGAGCTGTTTTTT. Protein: CSVGHATEGWPGELFF.

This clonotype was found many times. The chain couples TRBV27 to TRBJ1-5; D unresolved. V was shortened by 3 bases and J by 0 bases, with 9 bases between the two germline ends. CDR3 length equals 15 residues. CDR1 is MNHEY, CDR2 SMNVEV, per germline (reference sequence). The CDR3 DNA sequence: TGTGCCAGCAGTTTCCTGCCTTATAGCAATCAGCCCCAGCATTTT. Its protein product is CASSFLPYSNQPQHF.

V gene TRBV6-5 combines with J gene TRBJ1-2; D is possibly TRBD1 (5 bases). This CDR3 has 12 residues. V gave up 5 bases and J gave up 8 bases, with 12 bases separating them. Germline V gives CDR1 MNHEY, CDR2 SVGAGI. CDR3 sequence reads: CASSGQGFGYTF. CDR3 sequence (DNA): TGTGCCAGCAGTGGCCAGGGTTTCGGCTACACCTTC.

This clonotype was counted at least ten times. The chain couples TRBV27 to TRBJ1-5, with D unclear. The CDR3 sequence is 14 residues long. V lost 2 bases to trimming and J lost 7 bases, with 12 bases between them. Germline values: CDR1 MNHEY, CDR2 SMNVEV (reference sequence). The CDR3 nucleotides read TGTGCCAGCAGTTTAGAAGGCTTGGGACAGCCCCAGCATTTT. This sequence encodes CASSLEGLGQPQHF.

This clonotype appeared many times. This chain's CDR3 is CASSLGGSWETQYF. In DNA form, the CDR3 reads TGTGCCAGCAGCTTAGGAGGGAGCTGGGAGACCCAGTACTTC. V is TRBV5-4 and J is TRBJ2-5, with TRBD2 as a possible D gene (6 bases). The CDR3 extends over 14 amino acids. The V end lost 2 bases, the J end lost 5 bases, and 13 bases lay between the germline ends. CDR1 is SGHNT and CDR2 is YYREEE in the germline V gene (reference sequence).

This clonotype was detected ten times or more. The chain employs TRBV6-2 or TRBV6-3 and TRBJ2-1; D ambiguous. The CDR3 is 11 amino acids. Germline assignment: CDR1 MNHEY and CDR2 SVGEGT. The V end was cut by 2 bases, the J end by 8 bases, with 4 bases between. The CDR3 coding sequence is TGTGCCAGCAGTTACGCCCATGAGCAGTTCTTC. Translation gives CASSYAHEQFF.

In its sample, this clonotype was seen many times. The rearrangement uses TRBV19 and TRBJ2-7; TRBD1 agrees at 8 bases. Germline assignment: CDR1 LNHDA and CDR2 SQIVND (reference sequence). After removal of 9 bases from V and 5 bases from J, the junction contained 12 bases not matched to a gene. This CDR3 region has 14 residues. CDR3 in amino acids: CASSFYQGAHEQYF. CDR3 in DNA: TGTGCCAGCAGTTTTTACCAGGGGGCCCACGAGCAGTACTTC.

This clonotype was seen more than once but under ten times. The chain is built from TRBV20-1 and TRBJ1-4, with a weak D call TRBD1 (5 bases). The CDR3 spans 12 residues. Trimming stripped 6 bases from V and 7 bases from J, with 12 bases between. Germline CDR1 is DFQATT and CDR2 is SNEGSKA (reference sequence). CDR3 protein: CSASGASEKLFF. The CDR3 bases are TGCAGTGCATCCGGGGCGAGTGAAAAACTGTTTTTT.

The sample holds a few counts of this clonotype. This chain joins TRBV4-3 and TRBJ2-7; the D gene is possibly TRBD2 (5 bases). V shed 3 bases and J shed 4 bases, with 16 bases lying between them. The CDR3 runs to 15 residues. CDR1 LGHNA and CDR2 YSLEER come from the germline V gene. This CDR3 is CASSQEGDEGYEQYF. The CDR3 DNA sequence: TGCGCCAGCAGCCAGGAAGGTGACGAGGGATACGAGCAGTACTTC.

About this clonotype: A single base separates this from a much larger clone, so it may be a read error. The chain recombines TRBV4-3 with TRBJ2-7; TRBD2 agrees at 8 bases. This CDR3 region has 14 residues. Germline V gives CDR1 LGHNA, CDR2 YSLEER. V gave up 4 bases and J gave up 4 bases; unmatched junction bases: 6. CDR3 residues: CASSPGGALYEQYF. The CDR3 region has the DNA TGCGCCAGCAGCCCCGGGGGGGCCTTGTACGAGCAGTACTTC.

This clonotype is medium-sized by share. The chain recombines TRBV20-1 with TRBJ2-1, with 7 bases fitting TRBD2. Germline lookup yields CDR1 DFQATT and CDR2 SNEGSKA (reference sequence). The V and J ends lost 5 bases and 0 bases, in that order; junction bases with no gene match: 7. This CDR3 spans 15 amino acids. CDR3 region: CSASPREFSYNEQFF. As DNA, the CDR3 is TGCAGTGCTTCCCCGCGGGAGTTCTCCTACAATGAGCAGTTCTTC.

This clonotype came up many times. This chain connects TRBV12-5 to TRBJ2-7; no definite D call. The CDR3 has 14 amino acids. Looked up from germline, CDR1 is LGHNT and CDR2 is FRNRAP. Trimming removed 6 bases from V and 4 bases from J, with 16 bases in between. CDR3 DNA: TGTGCTAGTGGGACAAGCTCCGCAGATTACGAGCAGTACTTC. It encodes CASGTSSADYEQYF.